The 20 T cell receptor beta chains reported below all come from one sample, sequenced in a study of PD-L1 blockade in urothelial cancer. As to time point: peripheral blood 6 weeks after treatment start. TCRdb keeps only in-frame clones here, not all; method: immunoSEQ multiplex PCR. Of about 110,000 clones listed, approximately 90% are singletons. The material was PBMCs, obtained around atezolizumab (anti-PD-L1) treatment. These receptor sequences come from a man aged 60 to 69 with urothelial cancer.

The V call is TRBV7-2, the J call TRBJ2-7; 8 bases agree with TRBD2. Germline trimming cut 2 bases from V and 3 bases from J; bases unmatched to any gene: 6. The CDR3 covers 15 residues. CDR1 SGHTA and CDR2 FQGNSA come from the germline V gene. This CDR3 reads CASSLRTAGDYEQYF. For the CDR3, the DNA is TGTGCCAGCAGCTTAAGGACAGCGGGAGACTACGAGCAGTACTTC. The complete variable domain, with remaining parts taken from reference TRBV7-2 and TRBJ2-7, reads GAGVSQSPSNKVTEKGKDVELRCDPISGHTALYWYRQSLGQGLEFLIYFQGNSAPDKSGLPSDRFSAERTGGSVSTLTIQRTQQEDSAVYLCASSLRTAGDYEQYFGPGTRLTVT.

As concerns this clone: Germline is not matched at one junction end, which may reflect a read error. Other DNA sequences in this sample translate to the same CDR3. The J gene is TRBJ2-7, the V gene TRBV7-6; D gene ambiguous. The CDR3 runs to 13 residues. Germline V gene sequence: CDR1 SGHVS, CDR2 FNYEAQ. CDR3 loop: CASSSYSSYEQYF. CDR3 nucleotide sequence: TGTGCCAGCAGCTCCTACAGCTCCTACGAGCAGTATTTC.

This sequence joins TRBV2 and TRBJ2-1; D not resolved. The germline V gene encodes CDR1 SNHLY and CDR2 FYNNEI. CDR3 length: 12 amino acids. With 7 bases removed from V and 4 bases from J, the gap between germline ends came to 8 bases. This CDR3 is CASKPEYNEQFF. For the CDR3, the DNA is TGTGCCAGCAAACCCGAGTACAATGAGCAGTTCTTC.

The chain uses TRBV28 and TRBJ2-6; possible D gene TRBD2, 5 bases. Germline CDR1 and CDR2: MDHEN and SYDVKM. Trimming took off 2 bases at V and 1 base at J, with 6 bases between the two ends. The CDR3 length is 15 residues. The CDR3 sequence is CASSLGGSGANVLTF. The DNA of the CDR3 is TGTGCCAGCAGTTTAGGAGGATCTGGGGCCAACGTCCTGACTTTC. Full variable domain (rest looked up from reference TRBV28 and TRBJ2-6): DVKVTQSSRYLVKRTGEKVFLECVQDMDHENMFWYRQDPGLGLRLIYFSYDVKMKEKGDIPEGYSVSREKKERFSLILESASTNQTSMYLCASSLGGSGANVLTFGAGSRLTVL.

V is TRBV30 and J is TRBJ1-6, with a tentative D call TRBD1 (6 bases). This CDR3 is 14 amino acids long. Germline CDR1 GTSNPN, CDR2 SVGIG (reference sequence). V gave up 8 bases and J gave up 4 bases, with 15 bases separating them. CDR3 in DNA: TGTGCCGCCGCAAAAGGACAGTATAATTCACCCCTCCACTTT. Translating it yields CAAAKGQYNSPLHF.

This clone came up once. V gene TRBV2 combines with J gene TRBJ2-2; a possible D gene is TRBD2 (5 bases). Germline lookup yields CDR1 SNHLY and CDR2 FYNNEI. The V end lost 4 bases, the J end lost 7 bases, and 19 bases lay between the germline ends. The CDR3 is 16 amino acids. The DNA of the CDR3 is TGTGCCAGCAGTGCCGCGAGCCTGCAAGGAGGCGGGGAGCTGTTTTTT. Translated, it gives CASSAASLQGGGELFF.

V usage is TRBV4-2 and J usage is TRBJ2-3; 11 nucleotides align to TRBD2. The CDR3 sequence is 16 residues long. In germline, CDR1 is LGHNA, CDR2 YNFKEQ. V lost 6 bases, J lost 6 bases, and 11 bases stayed unmatched. In DNA form, the CDR3 reads TGTGCCAGCAGGCCGGGACTAGCGGCCCAATGGGATACGCAGTATTTT. This sequence encodes CASRPGLAAQWDTQYF.

The CDR3 nucleotides are TGTGCCACCAGCGCGACAGGGGGTGTCAATGAGCAGTTCTTC. Protein product: CATSATGGVNEQFF. The J gene is TRBJ2-1, the V gene TRBV15; TRBD1 matches 9 bases. CDR1 and CDR2 from the germline V gene are LNHNV and YYDKDF (reference sequence). This CDR3 spans 14 amino acids. V trimming: 5 bases; J trimming: 6 bases; junction bases outside the gene matches: 5.

The rearrangement links TRBV9 to TRBJ2-1; TRBD2 is a possible D gene (5 bases). Germline V CDR1 and CDR2: SGDLS, YYNGEE. CDR3 length: 15 amino acids. With 0 bases removed from V and 7 bases from J, the gap between germline ends came to 14 bases. CDR3 DNA sequence: TGTGCCAGCAGCGTAGGGCGGGTCAAGCCTAATGAGCAGTTCTTC. Protein product: CASSVGRVKPNEQFF.

The table lists this clone with a few counts. This chain links TRBV11-2 with TRBJ1-3; D is possibly TRBD1 (6 bases). The length of the CDR3 is 14 residues. With 5 bases removed from V and 4 bases from J, the gap between germline ends came to 12 bases. The germline CDR1 and CDR2 sequences are SGHAT and FQNNGV. This CDR3 is CASSRTGSGNTIYF. The CDR3 DNA is TGTGCCAGCAGCCGTACAGGGTCCGGAAACACCATATATTTT.

The CDR3 DNA sequence: TGTGCCAGCAGTGATCTCAGGGGGCGTTACGAGCAGTACTTC. Translation: CASSDLRGRYEQYF. The chain links TRBV28 to TRBJ2-7; TRBD1 matches 8 bases. Unmatched junction bases numbered 7, after V lost 5 bases and J lost 4 bases. The CDR3 contains 14 residues. Germline CDR1 reads MDHEN; CDR2 reads SYDVKM.

The chain uses TRBV28 and TRBJ2-2; D might be TRBD2 (6 bases). The V gene's germline CDR1 is MDHEN and CDR2 SYDVKM. Trimming removed 3 bases at V and 4 bases at J, with 9 bases between. The CDR3 extends over 14 amino acids. The CDR3 region has the DNA TGTGCCAGCAGTTTGGGAGGAAGCACCGGGGAGCTGTTTTTT. This sequence encodes CASSLGGSTGELFF. Drawing the rest from reference TRBV28 and TRBJ2-2, the complete variable domain is DVKVTQSSRYLVKRTGEKVFLECVQDMDHENMFWYRQDPGLGLRLIYFSYDVKMKEKGDIPEGYSVSREKKERFSLILESASTNQTSMYLCASSLGGSTGELFFGEGSRLTVL.

The genes are TRBV13 and TRBJ2-4, with no clear D. Germline lookup yields CDR1 PRHDT and CDR2 FYEKMQ (reference sequence). This CDR3 has 14 residues. V was shortened by 2 bases and J by 0 bases, with 5 bases between the two germline ends. The CDR3 is CASSLPGAKNIQYF. Here the CDR3 DNA reads TGTGCCAGCAGCTTACCGGGAGCCAAAAACATTCAGTACTTC.

The chain joins TRBV27 to TRBJ1-5; D uncertain. Trimming removed 8 bases from V and 6 bases from J, with 17 bases in between. CDR3 length: 14 residues. Per germline, CDR1 MNHEY and CDR2 SMNVEV (reference sequence). The CDR3 protein is CASGERVEGQPQHF. The DNA for the CDR3 is TGTGCCAGCGGGGAAAGGGTTGAGGGTCAGCCCCAGCATTTT.

V usage is TRBV10-1 and J usage is TRBJ2-5, with D possibly matching TRBD1 (6 bases). The CDR3 sequence is 16 residues long. V was trimmed by 1 base and J by 4 bases, leaving 16 bases between them. Germline V lookup: CDR1 WNHNN, CDR2 SYGVQD (reference sequence). CDR3 DNA: TGCGCCAGCAGTGAGTGGGTCGGCAGGGGCCCAGAGACCCAGTACTTC. This encodes CASSEWVGRGPETQYF.

This chain links TRBV4-3 with TRBJ1-4; 8 nucleotides match TRBD1. CDR3 length equals 16 residues. The germline V gene has CDR1 LGHNA and CDR2 YSLEER. V gave up 4 bases and J gave up 3 bases; unmatched junction bases: 7. This chain's CDR3 is CASSLGQGRANEKLFF. In DNA form, the CDR3 reads TGCGCCAGCAGCCTCGGACAGGGACGCGCTAATGAAAAACTGTTTTTT.

The chain combines TRBV19 with TRBJ1-1, with TRBD1 as a possible D gene (5 bases). Per germline, CDR1 LNHDA and CDR2 SQIVND (reference sequence). V lost 5 bases and J 5 bases, leaving 12 bases between the germline ends. CDR3 size: 13 residues. The CDR3 DNA reads TGTGCCAGTAGTCCCGGGGGAGGAACTGAAGCTTTCTTT. Translating gives CASSPGGGTEAFF.

The gene calls are TRBV6-1 and TRBJ1-3; D is ambiguous. Looked up from germline, CDR1 is MNHNS and CDR2 is SASEGT. The CDR3 has 13 amino acids. V was cut by 6 bases and J by 4 bases, with 10 bases left in between. In DNA form, the CDR3 reads TGTGCCAGCAGCCCGGGAGACGGAAACACCATATATTTT. Amino acids: CASSPGDGNTIYF.

V is TRBV5-1 and J is TRBJ2-2, with 8 nucleotides matching TRBD2. The CDR3 is 17 amino acids. V shed 1 base and J 0 bases; nucleotides not matched to a gene: 5. Germline V gene data show CDR1 as SGHRS and CDR2 as YFSETQ. The CDR3 sequence is CASSLYLSGTNTGELFF. CDR3 sequence (DNA): TGCGCCAGCAGCTTGTACCTTAGCGGGACGAACACCGGGGAGCTGTTTTTT.

This CDR3 is CASSAPGAGFTDTQYF. The CDR3 nucleotides are TGTGCCAGCAGCGCCCCAGGAGCGGGGTTCACAGATACGCAGTATTTT. The genes are TRBV9 and TRBJ2-3, with 7 bases identical to TRBD2. The germline V gene has CDR1 SGDLS and CDR2 YYNGEE. Losses at the gene ends were 3 bases for V and 2 bases for J; bases not matched to a gene: 9. The CDR3 spans 16 residues.